The 19 T cell receptor beta chains below were found in one sample sequenced in a study of response to subunit inactivated influenza vaccine. In TCRdb, the RT-PCR reads were re-called with MiXCR into one record per CDR3 protein. The data contain about 540,000 distinct CDR3 sequences, 11% to 15% of them seen just once; the ten biggest clones take up around 10%. The source material was PBMCs from blood, sampled 11 to 12 days after vaccination. The receptors stem from a man aged 45 to 65 who received an inactivated influenza vaccine.

This clonotype was counted only a few times. CDR3 region: CASSLVASGANEQFF. CDR3 nucleotides: TGTGCCAGCAGCTTAGTGGCTAGCGGGGCTAATGAGCAGTTCTTC. This sequence joins TRBV7-2 and TRBJ2-1; 9 positions agree with TRBD2. CDR3 length: 15 residues. V lost 1 base to trimming and J lost 7 bases; unmatched junction nucleotides: 5. Germline CDR1 SGHTA, CDR2 FQGNSA.

This clonotype was seen many times. CDR3 in amino acids: CFGPVGGRIPYNEQFF. CDR3 in DNA: TGTTTCGGGCCTGTCGGCGGGAGGATACCCTACAATGAGCAGTTCTTC. The genes are TRBV27 and TRBJ2-1; 8 bases match TRBD2. The germline gives CDR1 MNHEY, CDR2 SMNVEV (reference sequence). This CDR3 is 16 amino acids long.

This clonotype has a handful of counts. This chain uses TRBV10-3 with TRBJ2-5; D gene ambiguous. The V and J ends lost 3 bases and 7 bases respectively, with 9 bases between them. The CDR3 runs to 12 residues. The germline V gene encodes CDR1 ENHRY and CDR2 SYGVKD. CDR3 sequence: CAISDGPGTQYF. As DNA, the CDR3 is TGTGCCATCAGTGACGGACCGGGGACCCAGTACTTC.

V gene TRBV12-3 or TRBV12-4 combines with J gene TRBJ2-1, with 8 nucleotides matching TRBD1. V shed 6 bases and J 6 bases; nucleotides not matched to a gene: 4. The CDR3 consists of 13 residues. The CDR3 sequence: CASRLTGANEQFF. The CDR3, as DNA: TGTGCCAGCAGGCTGACAGGGGCCAATGAGCAGTTCTTC.

This clonotype was seen a few times. The chain links TRBV4-2 to TRBJ1-4; D unclear. V was cut by 0 bases and J by 5 bases, with 7 bases left in between. The germline gives CDR1 LGHNA, CDR2 YNFKEQ. This CDR3 has 14 amino acids. CDR3 loop: CASSQERGNEKLFF. Here the CDR3 DNA reads TGTGCCAGCAGCCAAGAAAGAGGAAATGAAAAACTGTTTTTT.

This clonotype turned up a few times. This chain joins TRBV11-2 and TRBJ2-1; TRBD2 matches 10 bases. Germline loops: CDR1 SGHAT, CDR2 FQNNGV. V dropped 2 bases and J dropped 5; count of bases not matched to a gene: 6. CDR3 length equals 16 residues. CDR3 amino acids: CASSLIGLAGDNEQFF. The DNA for the CDR3 is TGTGCCAGCAGCTTAATTGGTCTAGCGGGAGACAATGAGCAGTTCTTC.

This clonotype was detected many times. This sequence joins TRBV7-9 and TRBJ1-1; TRBD1 is a possible D gene (5 bases). The CDR3 runs 14 residues. Germline V lookup: CDR1 SEHNR, CDR2 FQNEAQ (reference sequence). Deletions cut 1 base from V and 2 bases from J, with 8 bases between. The chain's CDR3 is CASSLGGDNTEAFF. The CDR3 nucleotides are TGTGCCAGCAGCTTAGGGGGCGACAACACTGAAGCTTTCTTT.

This clonotype was recorded only once. The chain links TRBV18 to TRBJ2-1, with a possible D match to TRBD2 (6 bases). V was cut by 1 base and J by 2 bases, with 21 bases left in between. Germline V CDR1 and CDR2: KGHSH, LQKENI. This CDR3 comprises 19 residues. This chain's CDR3 is CASSPRFADPGLPYNEQFF. The CDR3 DNA follows: TGTGCCAGCTCACCACGGTTCGCTGATCCGGGACTGCCCTACAATGAGCAGTTCTTC. The whole variable domain, remainder taken from reference TRBV18 and TRBJ2-1, is NAGVMQNPRHLVRRRGQEARLRCSPMKGHSHVYWYRQLPEEGLKFMVYLQKENIIDESGMPKERFSAEFPKEGPSILRIQQVVRGDSAAYFCASSPRFADPGLPYNEQFFGPGTRLTVL.

This clonotype was observed a handful of times. The chain couples TRBV7-2 to TRBJ2-3; no firm D call. CDR1 and CDR2 from the germline V gene are SGHTA and FQGNSA. The CDR3 is 13 residues long. The V and J ends lost 3 bases and 0 bases respectively, with 4 bases between them. The CDR3 DNA sequence: TGTGCCAGCAGCTTCCAGAGCACAGATACGCAGTATTTT. It yields the protein CASSFQSTDTQYF.

This chain connects TRBV20-1 to TRBJ2-7; 11 nucleotides agree with TRBD2. The length of the CDR3 is 14 residues. Per the germline V gene, CDR1 is DFQATT and CDR2 is SNEGSKA (reference sequence). The CDR3 region has the DNA TGCAGCGCGCAACGACTAGCGGGGAATCTTGAGCAGTACTTC. This sequence encodes CSAQRLAGNLEQYF.

This clonotype has only a few counts. This rearrangement joins TRBV2 to TRBJ2-1, with no clear D. CDR3 length: 12 residues. Looked up from germline, CDR1 is SNHLY and CDR2 is FYNNEI. V was trimmed by 7 bases and J by 4 bases, leaving 8 bases between them. This CDR3 reads CASTKEYNEQFF. The CDR3 region has the DNA TGTGCCAGCACTAAGGAATACAATGAGCAGTTCTTC.

The chain links TRBV19 to TRBJ1-5; D is undetermined. The CDR3 has 13 amino acids. Between the trimmed V and J ends, which lost 0 bases and 9 bases, there was a span of 9 bases. Germline V gene lookup returns CDR1 LNHDA and CDR2 SQIVND (reference sequence). For the CDR3, the DNA is TGTGCCAGTAGTATAGATGGAGTTAGGCCCCAGCATTTT. This encodes CASSIDGVRPQHF.

The genes are TRBV5-5 and TRBJ2-7, with no clear D. The germline V gene encodes CDR1 SGHKS and CDR2 YYEKEE (reference sequence). V lost 3 bases, J lost 2 bases, and 12 bases lay in between. The CDR3 extends over 14 amino acids. CDR3 residues: CASSYAGLPYEQYF. CDR3 in DNA: TGTGCCAGCAGCTACGCAGGATTACCCTACGAGCAGTACTTC.

This clonotype has a count of ten or more. This rearrangement joins TRBV5-1 to TRBJ2-2, with unresolved D. V was shortened by 2 bases and J by 7 bases, with 6 bases between the two germline ends. This CDR3 spans 12 amino acids. Germline CDR1 reads SGHRS; CDR2 reads YFSETQ. The CDR3 is CASSFYVGELFF. The DNA for the CDR3 is TGCGCCAGCAGCTTTTATGTCGGGGAGCTGTTTTTT.

The chain uses TRBV11-1 and TRBJ2-1, with 14 nucleotides matching TRBD2. The germline gives CDR1 SGHAT, CDR2 FQDESV (reference sequence). This CDR3 region has 19 residues. The junction had 8 bases not matched to a gene; V was cut back by 4 bases and J by 0 bases. CDR3 in DNA: TGTGCCAGCAGCTGGGGACTAGCGGGAGCCACGAGCTCCTACAATGAGCAGTTCTTC. It specifies CASSWGLAGATSSYNEQFF.

This clonotype was recorded a few times. The chain combines TRBV4-3 with TRBJ2-7; TRBD2 is a possible D gene (6 bases). The CDR3 has 14 residues. V dropped 5 bases and J dropped 3 bases, with 14 bases sitting between them. CDR1 and CDR2 (germline): LGHNA, YSLEER. CDR3 amino acids: CASSAGLQSYEQYF. The CDR3 bases are TGCGCCAGCAGCGCGGGACTCCAGAGCTACGAGCAGTACTTC.

CDR3 sequence reads: CAISEGLISYEQYF. CDR3 nucleotide sequence: TGTGCCATCAGTGAAGGACTCATCTCCTACGAGCAGTACTTC. J is TRBJ2-7 and V is TRBV10-3, with D perhaps TRBD2 (5 bases). Germline V lookup: CDR1 ENHRY, CDR2 SYGVKD. With 3 bases removed from V and 0 bases from J, the gap between germline ends came to 9 bases. The CDR3 extends over 14 amino acids.

The chain employs TRBV28 and TRBJ2-5, with D perhaps TRBD1 (5 bases). The germline V gene has CDR1 MDHEN and CDR2 SYDVKM. Trimming shortened V by 1 base and J by 2 bases, and 17 bases separated the two germline ends. There are 17 residues in the CDR3. CDR3 nucleotide sequence: TGTGCCAGCAGTTTATCCCCACAGACAGTCACACAAGAGACCCAGTACTTC. Its translation: CASSLSPQTVTQETQYF.

This clonotype has a single count. The V call is TRBV10-1, the J call TRBJ2-1; D is undetermined. The CDR3 consists of 11 residues. The germline V gene has CDR1 WNHNN and CDR2 SYGVQD (reference sequence). Trimming pared 10 bases from V and 5 bases from J, leaving 9 bases between. The CDR3 reads CATSLNNEQFF. DNA for the CDR3: TGCGCCACCTCCCTCAACAATGAGCAGTTCTTC.